The entry below gives a single TCR beta chain sequence along with its context. Its antigen is as yet unknown. This specimen comes from a study of response to subunit inactivated influenza vaccine. A single record per CDR3 protein comes from TCRdb applying MiXCR to the RT-PCR reads. Found here are about 700,000 distinct CDR3 sequences, about 14% of them singletons; the top ten hold 6.5% to 8.5%. The CDR3 sequence is 15 residues long. Per germline, CDR1 MDHEN and CDR2 SYDVKM. The ends were cut back, 10 bases at V and 11 bases at J, with 27 bases in the middle. Study results and limitations: The authors suggested that every seasonal influenza vaccination recruits few new T cells.

This sample comprised PBMCs from blood, obtained around 15 days before vaccination. This receptor was obtained from a man aged 50-59 years who received an inactivated influenza vaccine. V is TRBV28 and J is TRBJ1-5; TRBD1 is a possible D gene (5 bases). The CDR3 DNA is TGTGCCACCGCAGCTGGGGGTGGGATCTCGGGTGCCCAGCATTTT. Its protein product is CATAAGGGISGAQHF. The whole variable domain, filled in from reference TRBV28 and TRBJ1-5, reads DVKVTQSSRYLVKRTGEKVFLECVQDMDHENMFWYRQDPGLGLRLIYFSYDVKMKEKGDIPEGYSVSREKKERFSLILESASTNQTSMYLCATAAGGGISGAQHFGDGTRLSIL.